A selection of T cell receptor beta chains follows, all from one sample in a study of blood T cell repertoires in COVID-19. Clones were read by immunoSEQ multiplex PCR, and TCRdb kept only the in-frame ones, dropping some. The table records about 49,000 clones, about 83% of them present only once. The sample taken for sequencing was peripheral blood. The receptors come from a man aged 45-65 years with acute or convalescent COVID-19. Each CDR3 is given without its conserved first and last residue. Each record gives: V gene, J gene, CDR3 length, D gene, CDR3 protein. The D gene is left open where the match is weak.

TRBV10-2	TRBJ2-1	13	NA	ASSEWGVAGNEQF
TRBV9	TRBJ1-2	13	NA	ASSVLPGGSYGYT
TRBV9	TRBJ2-5	13	NA	ASSVGAGGAETQY
TRBV19	TRBJ2-1	14	TRBD1	ASSKRDRGRESEQF
TRBV5-3	TRBJ2-1	14	TRBD2	ARSYVAGESDNEQF
TRBV4-1	TRBJ2-1	13	NA	ASSQDRVPYNEQF
TRBV6-5	TRBJ1-2	13	NA	ASSYFRQANYGYT
TRBV29-1	TRBJ2-1	10	TRBD1	SAFDGDRKQF
TRBV2	TRBJ2-7	14	TRBD2	ASRTRSGTSGREQY
TRBV27	TRBJ1-1	13	NA	ASRPGRAVVTEAF
TRBV4-1	TRBJ1-5	13	NA	ASSQEAREVQPQH
TRBV5-6	TRBJ2-1	12	TRBD1	ASSMGQGYNEQF
TRBV28	TRBJ1-1	9	NA	ASSLIGEAF
TRBV6-2/TRBV6-3	TRBJ2-2	14	TRBD1	ASSYRGPTNTGELF
TRBV27	TRBJ2-2	15	TRBD2	ASSFGALAGRTGELF
TRBV11-2	TRBJ2-2	15	NA	ASSTLGTPAGTGELF
TRBV30	TRBJ1-3	13	NA	AWSTGYSSGNTIY
TRBV7-6	TRBJ1-4	13	NA	ASSLNTATNEKLF
TRBV5-1	TRBJ1-2	11	TRBD1	ASSSQGAGGYT
TRBV21-1	TRBJ2-6	16	NA	ASPYMEGRVSGANVLT
TRBV9	TRBJ2-1	13	TRBD2	ASSVGLVRTNEQF
TRBV5-1	TRBJ2-3	14	TRBD2	ASSFPSGVSTDTQY
TRBV5-6	TRBJ1-6	14	TRBD1	ASSRDSGNYNSPLH
TRBV3-1/TRBV3-2	TRBJ2-7	14	TRBD2	ASSQGPTSGRYEQY
TRBV6-5	TRBJ2-7	12	NA	ASSRGPPGDEQY
TRBV11-2	TRBJ2-2	15	NA	ASTPGMAGRKPGELF
TRBV5-1	TRBJ2-1	14	NA	ASSFPGQLIYNEQF
TRBV30	TRBJ2-7	11	TRBD1	AWKRDRPYEQY
TRBV6-2/TRBV6-3	TRBJ2-1	12	TRBD2	ASSYRGRTNEQF
TRBV9	TRBJ2-3	13	NA	ASSPPTTSTDTQY
TRBV20-1	TRBJ2-3	12	TRBD1	SASRTGYPDTQY
TRBV9	TRBJ2-2	11	NA	ASSVSLSGELF